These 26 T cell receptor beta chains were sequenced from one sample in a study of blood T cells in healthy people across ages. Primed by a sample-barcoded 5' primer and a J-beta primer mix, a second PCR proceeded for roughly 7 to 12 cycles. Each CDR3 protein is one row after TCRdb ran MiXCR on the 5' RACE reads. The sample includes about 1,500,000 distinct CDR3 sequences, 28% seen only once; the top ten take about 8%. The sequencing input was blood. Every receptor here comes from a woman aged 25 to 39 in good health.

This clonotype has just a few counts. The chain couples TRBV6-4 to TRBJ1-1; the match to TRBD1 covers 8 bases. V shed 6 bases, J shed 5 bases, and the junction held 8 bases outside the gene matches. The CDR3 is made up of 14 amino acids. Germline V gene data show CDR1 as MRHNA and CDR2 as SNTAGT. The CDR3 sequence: CASSVDRGGTEAFF. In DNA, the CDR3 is TGTGCCAGCAGCGTCGACAGGGGAGGGACTGAAGCTTTCTTT.

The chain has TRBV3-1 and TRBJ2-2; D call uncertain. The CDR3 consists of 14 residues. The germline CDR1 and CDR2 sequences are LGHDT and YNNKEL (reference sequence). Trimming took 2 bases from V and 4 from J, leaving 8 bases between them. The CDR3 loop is CASSQRLITGELFF. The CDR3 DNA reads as TGTGCCAGCAGCCAAAGACTCATCACCGGGGAGCTGTTTTTT.

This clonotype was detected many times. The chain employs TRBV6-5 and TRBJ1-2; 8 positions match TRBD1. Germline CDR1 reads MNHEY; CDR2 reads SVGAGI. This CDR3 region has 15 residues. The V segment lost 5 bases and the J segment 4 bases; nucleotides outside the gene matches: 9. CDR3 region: CASSPGTGVIYGYTF. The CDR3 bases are TGTGCCAGCAGTCCCGGGACAGGAGTTATCTATGGCTACACCTTC.

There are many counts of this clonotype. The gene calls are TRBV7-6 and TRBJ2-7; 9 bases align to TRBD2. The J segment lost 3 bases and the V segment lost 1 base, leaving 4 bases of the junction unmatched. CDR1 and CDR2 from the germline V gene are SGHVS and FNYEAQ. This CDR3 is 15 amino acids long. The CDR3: CASSLGSSGIYEQYF. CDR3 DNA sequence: TGTGCCAGCAGCTTAGGGTCTAGCGGGATCTACGAGCAGTACTTC.

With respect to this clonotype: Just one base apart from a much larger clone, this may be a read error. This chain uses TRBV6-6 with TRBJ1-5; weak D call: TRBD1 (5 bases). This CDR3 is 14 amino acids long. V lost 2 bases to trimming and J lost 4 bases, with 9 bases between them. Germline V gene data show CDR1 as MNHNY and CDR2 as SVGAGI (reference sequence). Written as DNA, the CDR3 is TGTGCCAGCAGTTACGGGGGGATAAATCAGCCCCAGCATTTT. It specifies CASSYGGINQPQHF.

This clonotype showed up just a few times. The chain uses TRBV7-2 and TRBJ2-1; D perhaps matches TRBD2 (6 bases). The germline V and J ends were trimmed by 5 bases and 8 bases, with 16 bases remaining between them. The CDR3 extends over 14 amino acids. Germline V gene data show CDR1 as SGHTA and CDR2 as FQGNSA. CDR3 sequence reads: CASSPERLVHEQFF. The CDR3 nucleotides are TGTGCCAGCAGCCCCGAACGACTAGTGCATGAGCAGTTCTTC.

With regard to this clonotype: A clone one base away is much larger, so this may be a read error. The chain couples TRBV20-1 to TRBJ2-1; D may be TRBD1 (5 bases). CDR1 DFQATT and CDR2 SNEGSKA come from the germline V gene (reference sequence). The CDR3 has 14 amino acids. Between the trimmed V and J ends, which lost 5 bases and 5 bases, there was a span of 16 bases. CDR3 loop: CSAPFWTSDNEQFF. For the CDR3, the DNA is TGCAGTGCTCCTTTCTGGACATCGGACAATGAGCAGTTCTTC.

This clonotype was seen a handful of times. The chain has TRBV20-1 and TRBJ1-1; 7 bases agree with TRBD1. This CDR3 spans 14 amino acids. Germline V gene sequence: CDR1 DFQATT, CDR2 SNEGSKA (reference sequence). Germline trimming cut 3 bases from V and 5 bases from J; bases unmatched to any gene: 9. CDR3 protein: CSASSFQGGTEAFF. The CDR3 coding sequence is TGCAGTGCTAGTTCTTTCCAGGGGGGGACTGAAGCTTTCTTT.

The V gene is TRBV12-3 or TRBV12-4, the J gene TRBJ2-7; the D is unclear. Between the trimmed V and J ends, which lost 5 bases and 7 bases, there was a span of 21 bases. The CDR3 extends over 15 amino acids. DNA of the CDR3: TGTGCCAGCAGTGAAGACACGTCTGGTTACAATGAGCAGTACTTC. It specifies CASSEDTSGYNEQYF.

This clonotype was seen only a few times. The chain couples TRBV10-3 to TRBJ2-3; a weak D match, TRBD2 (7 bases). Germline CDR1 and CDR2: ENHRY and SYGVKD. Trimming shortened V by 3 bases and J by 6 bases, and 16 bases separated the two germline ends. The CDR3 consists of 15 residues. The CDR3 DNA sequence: TGTGCCATCAGTGATCTTGGAGGGGGGGCCGATACGCAGTATTTT. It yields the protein CAISDLGGGADTQYF.

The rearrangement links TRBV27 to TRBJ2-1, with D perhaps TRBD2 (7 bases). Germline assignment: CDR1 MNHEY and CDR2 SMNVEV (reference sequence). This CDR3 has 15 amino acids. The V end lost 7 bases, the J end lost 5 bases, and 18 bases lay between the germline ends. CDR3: CASTIAGRGDNEQFF. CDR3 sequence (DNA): TGTGCCAGCACAATCGCGGGGAGGGGGGACAATGAGCAGTTCTTC.

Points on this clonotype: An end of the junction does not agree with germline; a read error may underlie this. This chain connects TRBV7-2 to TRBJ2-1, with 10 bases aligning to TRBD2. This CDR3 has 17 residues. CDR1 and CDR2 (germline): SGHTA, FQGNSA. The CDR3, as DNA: TGTGCCAGCAGCTTACACGCAGGACTAGCGGTTTACAATGAGCGGTTCTTC. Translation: CASSLHAGLAVYNERFF.

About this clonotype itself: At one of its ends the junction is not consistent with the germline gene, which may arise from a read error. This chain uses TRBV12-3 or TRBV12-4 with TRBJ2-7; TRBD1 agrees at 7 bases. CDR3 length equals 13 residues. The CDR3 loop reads CTSSLAGGYEQYF. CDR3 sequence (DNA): TGTACCAGCAGTCTTGCAGGGGGCTACGAGCAGTACTTC.

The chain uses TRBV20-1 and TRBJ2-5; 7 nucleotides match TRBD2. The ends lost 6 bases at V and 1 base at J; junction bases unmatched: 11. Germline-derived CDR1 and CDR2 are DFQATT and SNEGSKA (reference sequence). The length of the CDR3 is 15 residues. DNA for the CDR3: TGCAGTGCGCAGGCGGGAGCGGAGACCCAAGAGACCCAGTACTTC. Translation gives CSAQAGAETQETQYF.

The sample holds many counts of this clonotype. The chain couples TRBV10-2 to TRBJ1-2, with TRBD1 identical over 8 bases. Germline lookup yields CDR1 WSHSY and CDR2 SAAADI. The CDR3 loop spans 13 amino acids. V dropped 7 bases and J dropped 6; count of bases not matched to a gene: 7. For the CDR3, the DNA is TGCGCCAGCACCGAGACAGGGGACGATGGCTACACCTTC. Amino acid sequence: CASTETGDDGYTF.

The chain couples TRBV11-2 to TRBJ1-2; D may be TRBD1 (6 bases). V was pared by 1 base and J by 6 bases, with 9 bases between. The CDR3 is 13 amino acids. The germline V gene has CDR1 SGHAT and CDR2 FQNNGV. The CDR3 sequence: CASSLVPGDGYTF. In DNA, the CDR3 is TGTGCCAGCAGCTTAGTCCCAGGGGATGGCTACACCTTC.

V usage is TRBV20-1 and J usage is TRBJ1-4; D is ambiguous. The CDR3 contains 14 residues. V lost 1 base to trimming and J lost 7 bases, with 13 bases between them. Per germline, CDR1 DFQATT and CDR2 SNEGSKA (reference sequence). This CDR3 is CSARVGAGVEKLFF. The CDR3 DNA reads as TGCAGTGCTAGAGTGGGTGCCGGGGTTGAAAAACTGTTTTTT.

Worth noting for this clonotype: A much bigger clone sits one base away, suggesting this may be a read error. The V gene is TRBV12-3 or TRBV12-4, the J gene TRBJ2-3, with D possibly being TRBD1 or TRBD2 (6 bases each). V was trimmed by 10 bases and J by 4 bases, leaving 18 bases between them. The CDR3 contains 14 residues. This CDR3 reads CATASGASADTQYF. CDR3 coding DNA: TGTGCCACCGCGTCGGGGGCTAGCGCAGATACGCAGTATTTT.

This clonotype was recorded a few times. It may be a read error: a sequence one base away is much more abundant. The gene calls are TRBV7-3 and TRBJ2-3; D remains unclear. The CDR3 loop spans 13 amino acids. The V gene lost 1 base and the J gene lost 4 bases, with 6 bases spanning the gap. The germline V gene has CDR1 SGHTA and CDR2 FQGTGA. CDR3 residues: CASSLNLADTQYF. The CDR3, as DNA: TGTGCCAGCAGCTTAAACTTGGCAGATACGCAGTATTTT.

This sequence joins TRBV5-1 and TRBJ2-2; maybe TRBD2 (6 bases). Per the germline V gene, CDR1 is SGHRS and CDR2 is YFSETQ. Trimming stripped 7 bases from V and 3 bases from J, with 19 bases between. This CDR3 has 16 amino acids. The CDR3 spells CASPLAQRVDTGELFF. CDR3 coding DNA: TGCGCCAGCCCCTTGGCCCAGCGGGTGGACACCGGGGAGCTGTTTTTT.

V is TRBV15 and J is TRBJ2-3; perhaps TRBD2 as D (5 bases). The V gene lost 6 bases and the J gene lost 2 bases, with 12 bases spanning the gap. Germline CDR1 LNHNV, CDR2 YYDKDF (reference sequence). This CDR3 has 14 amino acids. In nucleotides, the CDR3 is TGTGCCACCAGACAGTCGAGGGTCACAGATACGCAGTATTTT. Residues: CATRQSRVTDTQYF.

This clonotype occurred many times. This CDR3 is CSVRTGGTDTQYF. CDR3 nucleotide sequence: TGCAGCGTTCGGACAGGAGGCACAGATACGCAGTATTTT. The chain links TRBV29-1 to TRBJ2-3, with TRBD1 identical over 7 bases. The length of the CDR3 is 13 residues. Trimming cost V 5 bases and J 1 base; bases outside gene matches: 3. In germline, CDR1 is SQVTM, CDR2 ANQGSEA.

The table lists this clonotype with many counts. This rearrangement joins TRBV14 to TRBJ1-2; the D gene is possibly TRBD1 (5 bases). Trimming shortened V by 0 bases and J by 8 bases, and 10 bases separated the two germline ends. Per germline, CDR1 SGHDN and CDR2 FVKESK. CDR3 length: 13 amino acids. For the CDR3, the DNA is TGTGCCAGCAGCCAAGAAAGGGGATACGGCTACACCTTC. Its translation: CASSQERGYGYTF.

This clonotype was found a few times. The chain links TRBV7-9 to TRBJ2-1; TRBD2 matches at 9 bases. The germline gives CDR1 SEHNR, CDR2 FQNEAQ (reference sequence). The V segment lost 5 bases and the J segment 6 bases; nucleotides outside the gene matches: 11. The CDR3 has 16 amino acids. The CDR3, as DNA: TGTGCCAGCAGCCCAATTTCTAGCGGGGCACCCAATGAGCAGTTCTTC. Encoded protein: CASSPISSGAPNEQFF.

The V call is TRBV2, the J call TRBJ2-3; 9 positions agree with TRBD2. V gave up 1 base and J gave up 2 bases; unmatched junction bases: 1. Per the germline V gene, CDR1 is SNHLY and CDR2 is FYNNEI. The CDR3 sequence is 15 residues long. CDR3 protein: CASSEGGGDTDTQYF. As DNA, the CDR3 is TGTGCCAGCAGTGAAGGCGGGGGGGACACAGATACGCAGTATTTT.

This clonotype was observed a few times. CDR3 residues: CASSPSRGGPYEQYF. Here the CDR3 DNA reads TGTGCCAGCAGCCCATCCCGGGGGGGCCCCTACGAGCAGTACTTC. The chain uses TRBV6-1 and TRBJ2-7, with 8 bases fitting TRBD2. The CDR3 is 15 residues long. V shed 6 bases, J shed 2 bases, and the junction held 9 bases outside the gene matches. Germline CDR1 MNHNS, CDR2 SASEGT.